The entry that follows covers one TCR beta chain sequence. The data are from a study of blood T cell repertoires in COVID-19. With V trimmed by 3 bases and J by 4 bases, 3 bases remained unmatched. The germline CDR1 and CDR2 sequences are SGHAT and FQNNGV. CDR3 length: 14 amino acids. Using immunoSEQ multiplex PCR, the repertoire was profiled, and TCRdb retains in-frame clones only, with some absent. The profile covers about 270,000 clones, with roughly nine tenths appearing a single time and under 2.5% taken by the ten largest. The origin of this receptor is an older woman who had recovered from COVID-19. Sequenced input: PBMCs or T cells enriched from blood (not recorded which). The genes are TRBV11-2 and TRBJ1-1, with TRBD1 identical over 9 bases. CDR3: CASSFGTGFTEAFF. For the CDR3, the DNA is TGTGCCAGCAGCTTTGGGACAGGGTTCACTGAAGCTTTCTTT.